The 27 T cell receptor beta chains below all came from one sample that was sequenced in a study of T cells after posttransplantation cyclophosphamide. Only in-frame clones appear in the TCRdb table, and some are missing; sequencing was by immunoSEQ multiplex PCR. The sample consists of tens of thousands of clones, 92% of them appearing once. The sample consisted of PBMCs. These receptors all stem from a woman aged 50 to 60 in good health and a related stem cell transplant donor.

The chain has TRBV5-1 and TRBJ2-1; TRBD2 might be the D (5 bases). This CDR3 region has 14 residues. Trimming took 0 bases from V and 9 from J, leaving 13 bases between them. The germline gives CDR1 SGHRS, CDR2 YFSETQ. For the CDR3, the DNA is TGCGCCAGCAGCTTGGTTACTAGGACGGGTGAGCAGTTCTTC. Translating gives CASSLVTRTGEQFF.

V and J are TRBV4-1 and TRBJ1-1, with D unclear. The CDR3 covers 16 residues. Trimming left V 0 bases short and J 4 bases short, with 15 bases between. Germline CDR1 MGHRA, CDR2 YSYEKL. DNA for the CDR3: TGCGCCAGCAGCCAAGATGCGGTAGTAGATGGCACTGAAGCTTTCTTT. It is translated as CASSQDAVVDGTEAFF.

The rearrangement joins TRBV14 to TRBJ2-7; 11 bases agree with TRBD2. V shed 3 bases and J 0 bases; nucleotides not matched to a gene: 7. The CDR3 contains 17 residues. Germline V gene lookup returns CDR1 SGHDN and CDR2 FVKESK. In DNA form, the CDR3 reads TGTGCCAGCAGCCATAGCCCGGGACTAGCGGACTCCTACGAGCAGTACTTC. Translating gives CASSHSPGLADSYEQYF.

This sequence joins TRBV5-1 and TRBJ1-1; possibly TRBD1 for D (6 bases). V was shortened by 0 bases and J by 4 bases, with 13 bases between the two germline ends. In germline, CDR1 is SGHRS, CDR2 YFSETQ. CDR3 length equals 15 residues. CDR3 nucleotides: TGCGCCAGCAGCTTGGTTGCAGGGGCGGGCACTGAAGCTTTCTTT. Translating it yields CASSLVAGAGTEAFF. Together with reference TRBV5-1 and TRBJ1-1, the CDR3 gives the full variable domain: KAGVTQTPRYLIKTRGQQVTLSCSPISGHRSVSWYQQTPGQGLQFLFEYFSETQRNKGNFPGRFSGRQFSNSRSEMNVSTLELGDSALYLCASSLVAGAGTEAFFGQGTRLTVV.

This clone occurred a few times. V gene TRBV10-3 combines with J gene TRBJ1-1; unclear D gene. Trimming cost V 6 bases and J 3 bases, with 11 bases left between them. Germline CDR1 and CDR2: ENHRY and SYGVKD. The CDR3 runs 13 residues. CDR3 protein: CAIRAGSDTEAFF. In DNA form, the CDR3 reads TGTGCCATCAGGGCGGGATCCGACACTGAAGCTTTCTTT.

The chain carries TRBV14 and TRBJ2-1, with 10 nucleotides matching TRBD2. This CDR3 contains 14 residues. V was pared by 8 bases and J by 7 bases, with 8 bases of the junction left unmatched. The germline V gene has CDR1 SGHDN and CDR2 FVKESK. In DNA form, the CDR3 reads TGTGCCAGCGGAAAGCGGGAGGGCCGGAATGAGCAGTTCTTC. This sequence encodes CASGKREGRNEQFF. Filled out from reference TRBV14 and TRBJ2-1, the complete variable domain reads EAGVTQFPSHSVIEKGQTVTLRCDPISGHDNLYWYRRVMGKEIKFLLHFVKESKQDESGMPNNRFLAERTGGTYSTLKVQPAELEDSGVYFCASGKREGRNEQFFGPGTRLTVL.

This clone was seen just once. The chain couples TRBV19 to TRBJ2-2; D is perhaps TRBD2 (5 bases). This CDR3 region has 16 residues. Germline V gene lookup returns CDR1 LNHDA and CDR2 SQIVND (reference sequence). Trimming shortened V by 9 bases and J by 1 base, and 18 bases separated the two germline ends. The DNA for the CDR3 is TGTGCCAGCACCCCCCCCGGGAACAGGAACACCGGGGAGCTGTTTTTT. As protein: CASTPPGNRNTGELFF.

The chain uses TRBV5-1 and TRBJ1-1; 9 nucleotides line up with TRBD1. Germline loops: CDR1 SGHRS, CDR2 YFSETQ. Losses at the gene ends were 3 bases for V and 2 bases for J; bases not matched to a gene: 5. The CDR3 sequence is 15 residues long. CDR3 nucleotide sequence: TGCGCCAGCAGCTCTGACAGGGGGATAAACACTGAAGCTTTCTTT. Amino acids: CASSSDRGINTEAFF.

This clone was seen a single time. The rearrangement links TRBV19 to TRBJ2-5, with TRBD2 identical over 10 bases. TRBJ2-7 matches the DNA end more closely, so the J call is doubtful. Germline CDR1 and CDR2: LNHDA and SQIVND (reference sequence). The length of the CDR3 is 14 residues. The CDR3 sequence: CASSTSGSVHEQYF. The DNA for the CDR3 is TGTGCCAGTAGTACTAGCGGGAGCGTCCACGAGCAGTACTTC.

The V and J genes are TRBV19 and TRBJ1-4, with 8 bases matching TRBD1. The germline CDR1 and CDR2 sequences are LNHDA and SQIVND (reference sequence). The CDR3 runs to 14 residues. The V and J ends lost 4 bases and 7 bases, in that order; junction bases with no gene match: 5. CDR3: CASSNQGAAEKLFF. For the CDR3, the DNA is TGTGCCAGTAGTAACCAGGGGGCGGCTGAAAAACTGTTTTTT.

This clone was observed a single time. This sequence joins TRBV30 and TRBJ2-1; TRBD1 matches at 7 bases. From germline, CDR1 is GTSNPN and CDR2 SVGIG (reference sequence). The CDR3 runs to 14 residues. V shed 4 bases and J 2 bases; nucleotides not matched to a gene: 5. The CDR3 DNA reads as TGTGCCTGGACACGACAGGGCACCTACAATGAGCAGTTCTTC. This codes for CAWTRQGTYNEQFF. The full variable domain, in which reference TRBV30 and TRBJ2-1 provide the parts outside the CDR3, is SQTIHQWPATLVQPVGSPLSLECTVEGTSNPNLYWYRQAAGRGLQLLFYSVGIGQISSEVPQNLSASRPQDRQFILSSKKLLLSDSGFYLCAWTRQGTYNEQFFGPGTRLTVL.

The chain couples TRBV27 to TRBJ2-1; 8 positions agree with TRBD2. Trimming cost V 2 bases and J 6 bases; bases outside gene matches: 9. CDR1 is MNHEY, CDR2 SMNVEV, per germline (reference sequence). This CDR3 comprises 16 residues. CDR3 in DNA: TGTGCCAGCAGTTTAGGGGCTAGCGGGTGGGGCAATGAGCAGTTCTTC. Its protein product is CASSLGASGWGNEQFF.

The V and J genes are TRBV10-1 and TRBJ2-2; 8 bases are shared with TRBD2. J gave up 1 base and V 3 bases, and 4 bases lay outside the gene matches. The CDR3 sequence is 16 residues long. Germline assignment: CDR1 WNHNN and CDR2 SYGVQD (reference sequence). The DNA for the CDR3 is TGCGCCAGCAGTGAAGTGGCGGGGGGGAACACCGGGGAGCTGTTTTTT. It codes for CASSEVAGGNTGELFF.

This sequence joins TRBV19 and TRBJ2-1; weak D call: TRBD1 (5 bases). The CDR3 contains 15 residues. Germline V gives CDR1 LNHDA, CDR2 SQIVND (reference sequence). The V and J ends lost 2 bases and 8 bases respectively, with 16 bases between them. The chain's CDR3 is CASSIRGRKMDEQFF. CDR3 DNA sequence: TGTGCCAGTAGTATAAGGGGTAGGAAAATGGATGAGCAGTTCTTC. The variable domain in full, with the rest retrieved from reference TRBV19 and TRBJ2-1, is DGGITQSPKYLFRKEGQNVTLSCEQNLNHDAMYWYRQDPGQGLRLIYYSQIVNDFQKGDIAEGYSVSREKKESFPLTVTSAQKNPTAFYLCASSIRGRKMDEQFFGPGTRLTVL.

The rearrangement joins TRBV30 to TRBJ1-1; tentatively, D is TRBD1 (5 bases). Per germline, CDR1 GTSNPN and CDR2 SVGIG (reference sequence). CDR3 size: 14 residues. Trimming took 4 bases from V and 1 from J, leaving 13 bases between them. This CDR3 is CAWIPDSKNTEAFF. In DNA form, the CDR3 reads TGTGCCTGGATACCAGACAGTAAGAACACTGAAGCTTTCTTT. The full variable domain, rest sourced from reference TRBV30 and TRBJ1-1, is SQTIHQWPATLVQPVGSPLSLECTVEGTSNPNLYWYRQAAGRGLQLLFYSVGIGQISSEVPQNLSASRPQDRQFILSSKKLLLSDSGFYLCAWIPDSKNTEAFFGQGTRLTVV.

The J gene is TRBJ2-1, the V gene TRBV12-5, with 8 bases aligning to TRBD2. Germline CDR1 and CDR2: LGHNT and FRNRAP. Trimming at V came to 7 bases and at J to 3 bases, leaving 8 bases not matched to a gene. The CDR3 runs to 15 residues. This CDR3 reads CASAKSGGVYNEQFF. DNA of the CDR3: TGTGCTAGTGCCAAATCGGGGGGGGTCTACAATGAGCAGTTCTTC.

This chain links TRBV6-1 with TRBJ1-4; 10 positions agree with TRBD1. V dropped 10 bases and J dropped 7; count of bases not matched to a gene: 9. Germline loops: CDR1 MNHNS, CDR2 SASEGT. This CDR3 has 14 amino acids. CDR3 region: CATRAGQGSEKLFF. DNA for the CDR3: TGTGCCACTCGGGCGGGACAGGGGAGTGAAAAACTGTTTTTT.

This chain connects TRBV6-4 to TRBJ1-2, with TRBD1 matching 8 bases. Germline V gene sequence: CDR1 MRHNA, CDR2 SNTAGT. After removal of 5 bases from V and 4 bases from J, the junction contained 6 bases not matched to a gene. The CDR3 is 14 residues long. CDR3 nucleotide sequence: TGTGCCAGCAGTCGGACAGGGTCGGGCTATGGCTACACCTTC. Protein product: CASSRTGSGYGYTF.

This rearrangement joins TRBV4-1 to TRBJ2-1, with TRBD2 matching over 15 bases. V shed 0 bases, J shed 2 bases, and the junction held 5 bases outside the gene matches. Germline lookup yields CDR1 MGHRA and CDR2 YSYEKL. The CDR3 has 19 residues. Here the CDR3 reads CASSQDGTSGGLAYNEQFF. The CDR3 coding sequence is TGCGCCAGCAGCCAAGATGGGACTAGCGGGGGGCTCGCCTACAATGAGCAGTTCTTC.

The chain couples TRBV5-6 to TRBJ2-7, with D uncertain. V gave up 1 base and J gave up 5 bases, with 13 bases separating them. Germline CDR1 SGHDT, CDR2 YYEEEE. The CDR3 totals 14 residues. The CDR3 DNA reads TGTGCCAGCAGCTTGATTACCGAGCTCCACGAGCAGTACTTC. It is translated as CASSLITELHEQYF.

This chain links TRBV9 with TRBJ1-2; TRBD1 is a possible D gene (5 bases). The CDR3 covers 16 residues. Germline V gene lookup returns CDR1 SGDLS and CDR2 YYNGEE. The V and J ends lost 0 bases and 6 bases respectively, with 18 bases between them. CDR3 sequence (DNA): TGTGCCAGCAGCGTAGAACCAGTGGGGGGAAGTCATGGCTACACCTTC. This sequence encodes CASSVEPVGGSHGYTF. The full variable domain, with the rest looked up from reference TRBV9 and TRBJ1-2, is DSGVTQTPKHLITATGQRVTLRCSPRSGDLSVYWYQQSLDQGLQFLIQYYNGEERAKGNILERFSAQQFPDLHSELNLSSLELGDSALYFCASSVEPVGGSHGYTFGSGTRLTVV.

CDR3 amino acids: CASSLQAGAQETQYF. The CDR3 nucleotides read TGTGCCAGCAGCCTCCAAGCGGGAGCACAAGAGACCCAGTACTTC. The chain joins TRBV5-4 to TRBJ2-5; 8 bases line up with TRBD2. This CDR3 is 15 amino acids long. V was clipped by 4 bases and J by 2 bases; unmatched bases: 7. In germline, CDR1 is SGHNT, CDR2 YYREEE (reference sequence).

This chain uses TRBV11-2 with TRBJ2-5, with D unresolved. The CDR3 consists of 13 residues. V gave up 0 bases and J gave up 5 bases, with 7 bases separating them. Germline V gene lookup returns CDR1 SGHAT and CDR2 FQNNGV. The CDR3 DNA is TGTGCCAGCAGCTTAGAGCGTCTGGAGACCCAGTACTTC. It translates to CASSLERLETQYF.

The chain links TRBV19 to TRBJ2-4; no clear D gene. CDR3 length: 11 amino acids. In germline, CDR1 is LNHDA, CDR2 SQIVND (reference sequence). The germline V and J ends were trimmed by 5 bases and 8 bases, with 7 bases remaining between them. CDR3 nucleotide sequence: TGTGCCAGTAGTCTGTCCGACATTCAGTACTTC. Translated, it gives CASSLSDIQYF. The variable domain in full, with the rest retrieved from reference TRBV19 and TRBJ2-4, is DGGITQSPKYLFRKEGQNVTLSCEQNLNHDAMYWYRQDPGQGLRLIYYSQIVNDFQKGDIAEGYSVSREKKESFPLTVTSAQKNPTAFYLCASSLSDIQYFGAGTRLSVL.

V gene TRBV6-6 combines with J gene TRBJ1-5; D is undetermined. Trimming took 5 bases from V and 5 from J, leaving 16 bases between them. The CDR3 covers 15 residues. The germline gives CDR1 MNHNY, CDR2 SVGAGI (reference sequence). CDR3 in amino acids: CASSRGRGGDQPQHF. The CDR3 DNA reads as TGTGCCAGCAGTCGAGGTCGGGGAGGTGATCAGCCCCAGCATTTT.

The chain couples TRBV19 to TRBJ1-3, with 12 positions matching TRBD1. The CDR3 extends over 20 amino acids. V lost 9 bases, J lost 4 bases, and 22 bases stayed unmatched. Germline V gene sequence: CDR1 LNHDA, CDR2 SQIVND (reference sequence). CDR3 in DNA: TGTGCCAGGACGGGGACAACCGGGACAGGGGGCTATCGAGCAGGAAACACCATATATTTT. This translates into CARTGTTGTGGYRAGNTIYF.

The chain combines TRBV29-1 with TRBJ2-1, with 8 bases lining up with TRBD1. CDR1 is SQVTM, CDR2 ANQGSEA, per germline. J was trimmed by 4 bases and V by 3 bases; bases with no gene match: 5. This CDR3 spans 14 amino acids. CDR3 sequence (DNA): TGCAGCGTTGACCGGGACAGGTCTTACAATGAGCAGTTCTTC. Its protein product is CSVDRDRSYNEQFF.